This T cell receptor (beta chain) was sequenced in a study of blood T cell repertoires in COVID-19. On the study more broadly: Whether acute or convalescent, the COVID-19 samples came from the United States, Italy and Spain. T cells, B-cell-depleted T cells, or PBMCs supplied cDNA or gDNA.

Trimming cost V 12 bases and J 5 bases; bases outside gene matches: 8. Germline V lookup: CDR1 KGHDR, CDR2 SFDVKD. There are 13 residues in the CDR3. Authors' data handling: Amplification from reference gene primers served as the basis for estimated nucleated cell counts. The method was immunoSEQ multiplex PCR; TCRdb's version includes in-frame clones alone and lacks a portion of them. That table supplies the V and J calls and clone size; D and trimming were determined from the DNA. The data show 100,000 or so clones, approximately 86% seen once. This receptor was taken from a man aged 55-75 years with acute or convalescent COVID-19. Sequenced material: peripheral blood. The chain carries TRBV24-1 and TRBJ2-1; 8 bases line up with TRBD2. The DNA of the CDR3 is TGTGCCTCGGGGACTAGTTCTAACAATGAGCAGTTCTTC. Its translation is CASGTSSNNEQFF.